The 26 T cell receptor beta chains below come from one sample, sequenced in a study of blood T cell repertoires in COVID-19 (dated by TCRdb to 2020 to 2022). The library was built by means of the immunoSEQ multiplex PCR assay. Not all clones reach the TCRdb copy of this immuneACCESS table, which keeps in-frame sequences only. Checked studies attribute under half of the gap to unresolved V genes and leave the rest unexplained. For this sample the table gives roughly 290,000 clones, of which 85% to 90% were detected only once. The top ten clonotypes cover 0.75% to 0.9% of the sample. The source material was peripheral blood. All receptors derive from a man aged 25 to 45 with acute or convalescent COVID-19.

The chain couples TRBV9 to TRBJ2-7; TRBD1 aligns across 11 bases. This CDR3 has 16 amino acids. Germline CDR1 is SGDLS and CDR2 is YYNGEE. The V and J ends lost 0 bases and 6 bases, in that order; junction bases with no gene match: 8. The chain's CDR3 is CASSVDPGTGGGEQYF. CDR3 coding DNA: TGTGCCAGCAGCGTAGATCCGGGGACAGGGGGTGGCGAGCAGTACTTC.

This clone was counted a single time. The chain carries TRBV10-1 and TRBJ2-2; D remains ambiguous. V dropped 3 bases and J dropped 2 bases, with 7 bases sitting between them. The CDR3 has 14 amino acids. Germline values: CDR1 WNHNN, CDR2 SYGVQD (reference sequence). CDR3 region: CASSDRGNTGELFF. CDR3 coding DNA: TGCGCCAGCAGTGACAGAGGAAACACCGGGGAGCTGTTTTTT.

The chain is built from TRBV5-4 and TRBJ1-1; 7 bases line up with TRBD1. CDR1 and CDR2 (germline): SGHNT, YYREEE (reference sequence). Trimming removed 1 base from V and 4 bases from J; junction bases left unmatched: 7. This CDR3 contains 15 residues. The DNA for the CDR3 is TGTGCCAGCAGCTTGCGAAGGGGGCGAATCACTGAAGCTTTCTTT. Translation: CASSLRRGRITEAFF.

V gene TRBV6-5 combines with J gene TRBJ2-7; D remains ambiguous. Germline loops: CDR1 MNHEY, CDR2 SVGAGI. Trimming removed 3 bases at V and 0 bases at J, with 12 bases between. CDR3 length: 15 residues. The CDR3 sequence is CASSYTLRSSYEQYF. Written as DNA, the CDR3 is TGTGCCAGCAGTTATACCTTGAGGAGCTCCTACGAGCAGTACTTC.

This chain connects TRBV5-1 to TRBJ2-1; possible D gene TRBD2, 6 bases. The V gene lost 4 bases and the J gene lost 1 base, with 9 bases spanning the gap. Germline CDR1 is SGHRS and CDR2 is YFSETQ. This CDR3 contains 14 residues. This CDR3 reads CASSLGRSYNEQFF. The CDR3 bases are TGCGCCAGCAGCCTCGGGAGATCCTACAATGAGCAGTTCTTC.

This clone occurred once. The chain's CDR3 is CASSPHREDEQFF. As DNA, the CDR3 is TGTGCCAGCAGCCCCCACAGGGAAGATGAGCAGTTCTTC. The J gene is TRBJ2-1, the V gene TRBV7-3; the D gene is possibly TRBD1 (6 bases). CDR3 size: 13 residues. The germline CDR1 and CDR2 sequences are SGHTA and FQGTGA. V was cut by 5 bases and J by 8 bases, with 13 bases left in between. The variable domain in full, completed from reference TRBV7-3 and TRBJ2-1, reads GAGVSQTPSNKVTEKGKYVELRCDPISGHTALYWYRQSLGQGPEFLIYFQGTGAADDSGLPNDRFFAVRPEGSVSTLKIQRTERGDSAVYLCASSPHREDEQFFGPGTRLTVL.

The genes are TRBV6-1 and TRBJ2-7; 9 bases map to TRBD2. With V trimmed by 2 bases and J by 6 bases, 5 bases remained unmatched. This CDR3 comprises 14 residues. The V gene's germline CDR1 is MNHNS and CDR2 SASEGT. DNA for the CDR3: TGTGCCAGCAGTGAAATGGGAGCGGGGGGCGAGCAGTACTTC. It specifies CASSEMGAGGEQYF.

The CDR3 sequence is CASSPRELPETQYF. The CDR3 region has the DNA TGTGCCAGCTCACCACGTGAACTCCCGGAGACCCAGTACTTC. The chain uses TRBV18 and TRBJ2-5; D unresolved. CDR3 length equals 14 residues. Germline values: CDR1 KGHSH, CDR2 LQKENI. The germline V and J ends were trimmed by 1 base and 5 bases, with 11 bases remaining between them.

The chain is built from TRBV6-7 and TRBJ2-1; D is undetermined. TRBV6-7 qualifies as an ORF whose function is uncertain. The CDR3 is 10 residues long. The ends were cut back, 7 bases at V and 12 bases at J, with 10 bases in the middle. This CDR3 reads CASNQTRQFF. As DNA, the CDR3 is TGTGCCAGCAACCAGACACGGCAGTTCTTC.

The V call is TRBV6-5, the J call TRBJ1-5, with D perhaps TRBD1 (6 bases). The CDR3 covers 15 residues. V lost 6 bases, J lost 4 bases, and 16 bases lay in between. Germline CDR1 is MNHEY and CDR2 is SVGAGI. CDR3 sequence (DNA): TGTGCCAGCAGGACCGGGGAGGGGGATAATCAGCCCCAGCATTTT. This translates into CASRTGEGDNQPQHF.

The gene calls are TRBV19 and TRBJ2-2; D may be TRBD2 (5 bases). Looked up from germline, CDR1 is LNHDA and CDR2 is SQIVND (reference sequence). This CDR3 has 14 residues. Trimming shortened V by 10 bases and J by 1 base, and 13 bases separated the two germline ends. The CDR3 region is CAIRGRENTGELFF. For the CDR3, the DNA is TGTGCCATACGGGGTAGGGAGAACACCGGGGAGCTGTTTTTT.

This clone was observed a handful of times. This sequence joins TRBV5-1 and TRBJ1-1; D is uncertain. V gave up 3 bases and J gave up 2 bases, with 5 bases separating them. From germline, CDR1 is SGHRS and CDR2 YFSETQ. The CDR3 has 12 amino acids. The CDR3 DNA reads TGCGCCAGCAGCTATTCTAACACTGAAGCTTTCTTT. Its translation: CASSYSNTEAFF.

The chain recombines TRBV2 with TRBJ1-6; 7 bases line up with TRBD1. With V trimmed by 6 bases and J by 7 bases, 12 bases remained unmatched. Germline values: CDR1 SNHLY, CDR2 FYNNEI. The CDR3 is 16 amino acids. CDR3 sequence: CASRAGSTGRNSPLHF. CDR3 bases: TGTGCCAGCAGAGCAGGGTCGACAGGGAGGAATTCACCCCTCCACTTT.

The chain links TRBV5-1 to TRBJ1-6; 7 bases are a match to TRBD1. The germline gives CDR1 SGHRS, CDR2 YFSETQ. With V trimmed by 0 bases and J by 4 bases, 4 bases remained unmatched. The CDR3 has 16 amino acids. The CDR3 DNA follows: TGCGCCAGCAGCTTGGAGGCAGGGGGTTATAATTCACCCCTCCACTTT. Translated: CASSLEAGGYNSPLHF. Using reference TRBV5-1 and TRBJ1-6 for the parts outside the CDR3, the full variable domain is KAGVTQTPRYLIKTRGQQVTLSCSPISGHRSVSWYQQTPGQGLQFLFEYFSETQRNKGNFPGRFSGRQFSNSRSEMNVSTLELGDSALYLCASSLEAGGYNSPLHFGNGTRLTVT.

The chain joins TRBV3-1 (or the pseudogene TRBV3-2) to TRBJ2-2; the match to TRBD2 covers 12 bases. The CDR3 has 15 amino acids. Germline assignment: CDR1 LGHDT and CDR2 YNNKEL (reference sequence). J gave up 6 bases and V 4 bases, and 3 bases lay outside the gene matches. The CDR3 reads CASSLLAGGPGELFF. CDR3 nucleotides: TGTGCCAGCAGCCTACTAGCGGGAGGTCCCGGGGAGCTGTTTTTT.

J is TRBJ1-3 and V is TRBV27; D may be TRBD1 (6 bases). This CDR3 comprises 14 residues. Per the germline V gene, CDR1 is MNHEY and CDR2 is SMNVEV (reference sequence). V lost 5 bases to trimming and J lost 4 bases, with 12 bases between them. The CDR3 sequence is CASSVTGIGNTIYF. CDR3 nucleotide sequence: TGTGCCAGCAGTGTTACAGGGATCGGAAACACCATATATTTT.

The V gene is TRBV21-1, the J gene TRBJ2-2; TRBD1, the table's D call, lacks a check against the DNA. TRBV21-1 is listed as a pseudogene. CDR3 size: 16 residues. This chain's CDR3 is CASSYHRGSHTGELFF. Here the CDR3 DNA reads TGTGCCAGCAGCTACCACAGGGGGTCACACACCGGGGAGCTGTTTTTT.

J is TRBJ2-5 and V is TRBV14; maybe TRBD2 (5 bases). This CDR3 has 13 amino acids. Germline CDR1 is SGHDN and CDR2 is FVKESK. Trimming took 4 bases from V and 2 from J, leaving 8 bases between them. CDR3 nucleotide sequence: TGTGCCAGCAGCCTAGCGTATCAAGAGACCCAGTACTTC. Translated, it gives CASSLAYQETQYF.

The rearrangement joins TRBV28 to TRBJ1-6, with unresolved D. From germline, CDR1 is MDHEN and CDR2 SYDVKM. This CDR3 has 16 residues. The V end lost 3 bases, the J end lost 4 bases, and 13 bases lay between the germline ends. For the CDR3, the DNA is TGTGCCAGCAGTTTTGCCGGCCGCGGTTATAATTCACCCCTCCACTTT. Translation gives CASSFAGRGYNSPLHF.

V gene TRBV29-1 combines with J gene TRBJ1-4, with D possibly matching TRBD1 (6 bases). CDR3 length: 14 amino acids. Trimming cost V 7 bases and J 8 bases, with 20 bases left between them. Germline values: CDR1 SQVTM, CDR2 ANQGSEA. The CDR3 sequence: CSAGGGGLGEKLFF. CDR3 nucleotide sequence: TGCAGCGCTGGGGGCGGGGGTTTAGGCGAAAAACTGTTTTTT.

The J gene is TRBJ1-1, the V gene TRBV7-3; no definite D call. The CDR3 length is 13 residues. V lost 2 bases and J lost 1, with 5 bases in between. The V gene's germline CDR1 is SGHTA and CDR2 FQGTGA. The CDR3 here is CASSLERNTEAFF. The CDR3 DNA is TGTGCCAGCAGCTTAGAGAGGAACACTGAAGCTTTCTTT.

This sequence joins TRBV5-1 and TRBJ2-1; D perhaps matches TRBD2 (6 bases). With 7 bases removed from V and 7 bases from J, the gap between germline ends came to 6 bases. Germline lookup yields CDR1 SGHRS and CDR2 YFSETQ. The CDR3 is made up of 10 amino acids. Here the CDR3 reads CASAGNEQFF. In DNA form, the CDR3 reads TGCGCCAGCGCGGGAAATGAGCAGTTCTTC.

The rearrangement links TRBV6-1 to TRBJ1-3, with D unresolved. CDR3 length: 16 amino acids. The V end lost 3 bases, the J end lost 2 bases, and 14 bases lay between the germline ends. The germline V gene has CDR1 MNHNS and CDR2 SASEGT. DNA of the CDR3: TGTGCCAGCAGTGAGGCGACGGGGAAGACTGGAAACACCATATATTTT. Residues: CASSEATGKTGNTIYF.

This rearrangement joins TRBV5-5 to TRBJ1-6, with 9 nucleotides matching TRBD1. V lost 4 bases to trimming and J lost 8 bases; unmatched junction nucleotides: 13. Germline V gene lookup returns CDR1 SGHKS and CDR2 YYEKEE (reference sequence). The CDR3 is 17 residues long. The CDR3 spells CASSPGQGTRKDSPLHF. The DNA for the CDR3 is TGTGCCAGCAGCCCGGGACAGGGAACCAGGAAGGATTCACCCCTCCACTTT.

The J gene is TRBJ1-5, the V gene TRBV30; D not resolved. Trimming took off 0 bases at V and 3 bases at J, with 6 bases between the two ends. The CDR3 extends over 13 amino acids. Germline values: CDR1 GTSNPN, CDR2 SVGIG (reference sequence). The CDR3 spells CAWSVRYNQPQHF. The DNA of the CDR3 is TGTGCCTGGAGTGTCAGATACAATCAGCCCCAGCATTTT.

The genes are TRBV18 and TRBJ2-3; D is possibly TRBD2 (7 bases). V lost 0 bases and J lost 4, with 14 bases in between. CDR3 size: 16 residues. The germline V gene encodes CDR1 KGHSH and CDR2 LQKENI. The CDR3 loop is CASSPPFGGPADTQYF. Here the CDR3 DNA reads TGTGCCAGCTCACCACCCTTCGGGGGGCCGGCAGATACGCAGTATTTT.